This T cell receptor (beta chain) appears in the sequencing data of a study of blood T cell repertoires in COVID-19. Looked up from germline, CDR1 is SGHDN and CDR2 is FVKESK. Trimming took 4 bases from V and 9 from J; bases not matched to a gene: 3. CDR3 length equals 14 residues. Here immunoSEQ multiplex PCR was the method, and the copy in TCRdb shows in-frame clones only, minus some. Of 150,000 to 200,000 clones listed, approximately 86% are singletons. Only a few counts were recorded for this clone. The clonotype comes from a woman aged 40 to 50 with COVID-19, enrolled during active disease. This chain links TRBV14 with TRBJ1-6; TRBD1 matches 10 bases. What was sequenced was peripheral blood. The CDR3 nucleotides are TGTGCCAGCAGCCTTGGACAGGGGGTTTCACCCCTCCACTTT. Translation: CASSLGQGVSPLHF.